The 25 T cell receptor beta chains below come from one sample, sequenced in a study of T cell responses to AZD1222 COVID-19 vaccine. Measured with immunoSEQ multiplex PCR; TCRdb has only the in-frame clones, and not every one. The repertoire holds about 180,000 clones, with around nine tenths as singletons. The starting material was peripheral blood, obtained on day 0 of AZD1222 vaccination. The origin of the receptors is an adult in good health.

The chain recombines TRBV5-6 with TRBJ2-5; 12 nucleotides match TRBD1. The trim removed 3 bases at V and 4 bases at J, leaving 4 bases unmatched. Germline-derived CDR1 and CDR2 are SGHDT and YYEEEE. The CDR3 covers 15 residues. This CDR3 is CASSWDRGRGETQYF. DNA for the CDR3: TGTGCCAGCAGCTGGGACAGGGGGCGGGGAGAGACCCAGTACTTC. The variable domain in full, completed from reference TRBV5-6 and TRBJ2-5, reads DAGVTQSPTHLIKTRGQQVTLRCSPKSGHDTVSWYQQALGQGPQFIFQYYEEEERQRGNFPDRFSGHQFPNYSSELNVNALLLGDSALYLCASSWDRGRGETQYFGPGTRLLVL.

This chain connects TRBV5-1 to TRBJ2-1, with D tentatively TRBD1 (6 bases). The CDR3 is 13 residues long. V was cut by 2 bases and J by 7 bases, with 10 bases left in between. Germline V gives CDR1 SGHRS, CDR2 YFSETQ. CDR3 sequence reads: CASSLLQGNEQFF. The CDR3 DNA is TGCGCCAGCAGCTTATTACAGGGAAATGAGCAGTTCTTC. The entire variable domain, with the rest obtained from reference TRBV5-1 and TRBJ2-1, is as follows: KAGVTQTPRYLIKTRGQQVTLSCSPISGHRSVSWYQQTPGQGLQFLFEYFSETQRNKGNFPGRFSGRQFSNSRSEMNVSTLELGDSALYLCASSLLQGNEQFFGPGTRLTVL.

The rearrangement uses TRBV14 and TRBJ2-3; tentatively, D is TRBD2 (6 bases). Looked up from germline, CDR1 is SGHDN and CDR2 is FVKESK. The V end was cut by 1 base, the J end by 8 bases, with 13 bases between. This CDR3 comprises 14 residues. The CDR3 region is CASSQGLRGGTQYF. DNA of the CDR3: TGTGCCAGCAGCCAAGGGCTAAGGGGAGGTACGCAGTATTTT.

The chain uses TRBV18 and TRBJ2-7; possible D gene TRBD2, 7 bases. V was shortened by 3 bases and J by 4 bases, with 31 bases between the two germline ends. The V gene's germline CDR1 is KGHSH and CDR2 LQKENI. The CDR3 sequence is 20 residues long. CDR3 sequence reads: CASSPVRRSGGGRLKYEQYF. In DNA form, the CDR3 reads TGTGCCAGCTCACCCGTCCGGAGATCTGGGGGGGGCCGATTAAAGTACGAGCAGTACTTC.

About this clone: This CDR3 is also generated by other DNA sequences in the sample. V gene TRBV12-3 or TRBV12-4 combines with J gene TRBJ2-5; D is unclear. The CDR3 loop spans 11 amino acids. V was pared by 3 bases and J by 4 bases, with 3 bases between. CDR3 DNA: TGTGCCAGCAGTTTGGGAGAGACCCAGTACTTC. It is translated as CASSLGETQYF.

The rearrangement links TRBV13 to TRBJ2-1; D possibly uses TRBD1 or TRBD2 (5 bases each). The CDR3 spans 16 residues. With 5 bases removed from V and 0 bases from J, the gap between germline ends came to 14 bases. Germline V lookup: CDR1 PRHDT, CDR2 FYEKMQ (reference sequence). This CDR3 is CASSQWGRSSYNEQFF. The CDR3 DNA reads as TGTGCCAGCAGCCAATGGGGGAGAAGCTCCTACAATGAGCAGTTCTTC.

The chain links TRBV5-6 to TRBJ2-5, with a possible D match to TRBD1 (6 bases). Trimming pared 4 bases from V and 5 bases from J, leaving 21 bases between. The CDR3 runs 16 residues. CDR1 is SGHDT, CDR2 YYEEEE, per germline. Here the CDR3 reads CASSIQGTRGFETQYF. In DNA form, the CDR3 reads TGTGCCAGCAGCATACAGGGTACCAGAGGGTTCGAGACCCAGTACTTC.

The chain combines TRBV5-6 with TRBJ2-5, with TRBD2 matching over 15 bases. V lost 4 bases and J lost 5; bases outside the gene matches: 15. Germline lookup yields CDR1 SGHDT and CDR2 YYEEEE. This CDR3 is built from 19 residues. This CDR3 reads CASSPRTSGGARGRETQYF. In nucleotides, the CDR3 is TGTGCCAGCAGCCCACGGACTAGCGGGGGGGCGAGGGGTAGGGAGACCCAGTACTTC.

V gene TRBV12-5 combines with J gene TRBJ1-5; TRBD1 is a possible D gene (5 bases). V lost 2 bases, J lost 7 bases, and 21 bases lay in between. This CDR3 spans 17 amino acids. Germline V gene data show CDR1 as LGHNT and CDR2 as FRNRAP. CDR3 in DNA: TGTGCTAGTGGTTTGACAATCGGAGGGCAGGGTCAGCAGCCCCAGCATTTT. As protein: CASGLTIGGQGQQPQHF.

The chain joins TRBV5-1 to TRBJ2-2, with 7 bases identical to TRBD2. Trimming took 2 bases from V and 6 from J; bases not matched to a gene: 10. CDR3 size: 16 residues. Germline values: CDR1 SGHRS, CDR2 YFSETQ. The CDR3 here is CASSLGRGSYAGELFF. Written as DNA, the CDR3 is TGCGCCAGCAGCTTAGGGAGGGGTTCGTACGCCGGGGAGCTGTTTTTT.

The gene calls are TRBV7-9 and TRBJ1-4, with 7 bases lining up with TRBD1. This CDR3 is 15 amino acids long. CDR1 is SEHNR, CDR2 FQNEAQ, per germline (reference sequence). V lost 3 bases to trimming and J lost 6 bases; unmatched junction nucleotides: 7. CDR3 in amino acids: CASSFRQGSDEKLFF. The DNA of the CDR3 is TGTGCCAGCAGCTTCCGACAGGGATCAGATGAAAAACTGTTTTTT.

The V gene is TRBV11-3, the J gene TRBJ1-3; no firm D call. V was shortened by 5 bases and J by 4 bases, with 15 bases between the two germline ends. Germline-derived CDR1 and CDR2 are SGHNT and YENEEA. The CDR3 is 15 amino acids. The CDR3 loop reads CASSARHGNGNTIYF. CDR3 DNA: TGTGCCAGCAGCGCCCGCCACGGGAACGGAAACACCATATATTTT. Variable domain in full (rest from reference TRBV11-3 and TRBJ1-3): EAGVVQSPRYKIIEKKQPVAFWCNPISGHNTLYWYLQNLGQGPELLIRYENEEAVDDSQLPKDRFSAERLKGVDSTLKIQPAELGDSAVYLCASSARHGNGNTIYFGEGSWLTVV.

The V call is TRBV2, the J call TRBJ2-5, with 13 nucleotides matching TRBD2. The CDR3 has 18 residues. V shed 4 bases, J shed 0 bases, and the junction held 8 bases outside the gene matches. Germline-derived CDR1 and CDR2 are SNHLY and FYNNEI. The CDR3 DNA reads as TGTGCCAGCAGTGGCCGGACTAGCGGGGGTGACAACCAAGAGACCCAGTACTTC. Translated: CASSGRTSGGDNQETQYF.

The CDR3: CASSLDRGQKNTEAFF. The CDR3 DNA follows: TGCGCCAGCAGCTTGGATAGGGGACAGAAGAACACTGAAGCTTTCTTT. V and J are TRBV5-1 and TRBJ1-1, with TRBD1 matching 7 bases. The germline V gene encodes CDR1 SGHRS and CDR2 YFSETQ. The CDR3 totals 16 residues. V lost 0 bases and J lost 1; bases outside the gene matches: 6.

The chain couples TRBV7-9 to TRBJ2-3; D ambiguous. Trimming pared 2 bases from V and 3 bases from J, leaving 12 bases between. Germline V gene lookup returns CDR1 SEHNR and CDR2 FQNEAQ (reference sequence). The CDR3 has 15 residues. The CDR3 loop reads CASSLYGVGTDTQYF. The CDR3 coding sequence is TGTGCCAGCAGCTTATATGGGGTAGGGACAGATACGCAGTATTTT.

The chain combines TRBV7-3 with TRBJ2-7; the match to TRBD1 covers 12 bases. The V and J ends lost 4 bases and 2 bases, in that order; junction bases with no gene match: 0. This CDR3 region has 14 residues. Germline assignment: CDR1 SGHTA and CDR2 FQGTGA. The CDR3 coding sequence is TGTGCCAGCAGCTGGGACAGGGGGCCCTACGAGCAGTACTTC. Amino acid sequence: CASSWDRGPYEQYF.

The gene calls are TRBV7-9 and TRBJ1-2; D might be TRBD1 (5 bases). The CDR3 loop spans 13 amino acids. V dropped 5 bases and J dropped 8 bases, with 15 bases sitting between them. CDR1 is SEHNR, CDR2 FQNEAQ, per germline (reference sequence). CDR3 residues: CASSIAGTRGYTF. CDR3 in DNA: TGTGCCAGCAGCATCGCCGGGACGCGAGGCTACACCTTC. Full variable domain (missing parts from reference TRBV7-9 and TRBJ1-2): DTGVSQNPRHKITKRGQNVTFRCDPISEHNRLYWYRQTLGQGPEFLTYFQNEAQLEKSRLLSDRFSAERPKGSFSTLEIQRTEQGDSAMYLCASSIAGTRGYTFGSGTRLTVV.

As to this clone: Other nucleotide sequences in the sample specify the same CDR3. The rearrangement uses TRBV7-9 and TRBJ1-5, with D possibly TRBD1 on 5 matching bases. CDR1 and CDR2 (germline): SEHNR, FQNEAQ (reference sequence). This CDR3 has 15 residues. V gave up 0 bases and J gave up 0 bases, with 6 bases separating them. CDR3 in DNA: TGTGCCAGCAGCTTAGCGGGGGGTAGCAATCAGCCCCAGCATTTT. This gives the protein CASSLAGGSNQPQHF.

The genes are TRBV7-2 and TRBJ2-1; D remains ambiguous. The V gene lost 1 base and the J gene lost 4 bases, with 8 bases spanning the gap. Germline V gene lookup returns CDR1 SGHTA and CDR2 FQGNSA. This CDR3 contains 14 residues. In DNA, the CDR3 is TGTGCCAGCAGCTTAGATCCAGGATACAATGAGCAGTTCTTC. Its protein product is CASSLDPGYNEQFF.

The chain couples TRBV6-1 to TRBJ1-1, with 7 bases that match TRBD1. There are 14 residues in the CDR3. CDR1 and CDR2 from the germline V gene are MNHNS and SASEGT. V was clipped by 3 bases and J by 10 bases; unmatched bases: 11. Here the CDR3 DNA reads TGTGCCAGCAGTGAGTCCCAGGGGGTGGGGACAGCTTTCTTT. It specifies CASSESQGVGTAFF.

The CDR3 spells CASSAGGTTGELFF. CDR3 DNA: TGTGCCAGCAGCGCGGGGGGGACCACCGGGGAGCTGTTTTTT. The V call is TRBV9, the J call TRBJ2-2, with 8 bases lining up with TRBD2. The CDR3 is 14 amino acids. After removal of 3 bases from V and 4 bases from J, the junction contained 2 bases not matched to a gene. Germline CDR1 is SGDLS and CDR2 is YYNGEE.

The chain uses TRBV9 and TRBJ2-7; a possible D gene is TRBD2 (6 bases). This CDR3 region has 13 residues. Germline V lookup: CDR1 SGDLS, CDR2 YYNGEE. Between the trimmed V and J ends, which lost 1 base and 4 bases, there was a span of 9 bases. CDR3 coding DNA: TGTGCCAGCAGCGTACAGGGAGGATACGAGCAGTACTTC. It translates to CASSVQGGYEQYF.

The chain is built from TRBV7-2 and TRBJ1-5, with 7 positions matching TRBD1. The CDR3 has 13 amino acids. V was pared by 7 bases and J by 2 bases, with 2 bases of the junction left unmatched. Germline V gene sequence: CDR1 SGHTA, CDR2 FQGNSA. CDR3 sequence: CASNQGGNQPQHF. CDR3 coding DNA: TGTGCCAGCAACCAGGGGGGCAATCAGCCCCAGCATTTT.

The rearrangement links TRBV5-1 to TRBJ2-2; D unclear. V was pared by 3 bases and J by 3 bases, with 6 bases between. This CDR3 contains 13 residues. CDR1 is SGHRS and CDR2 is YFSETQ in the germline V gene. The CDR3 DNA reads as TGCGCCAGCAGCTCCGCTGACACCGGGGAGCTGTTTTTT. Amino acids: CASSSADTGELFF.

The chain employs TRBV9 and TRBJ1-2; D gene ambiguous. The germline V gene has CDR1 SGDLS and CDR2 YYNGEE. The CDR3 length is 15 residues. The ends were cut back, 0 bases at V and 7 bases at J, with 16 bases in the middle. The CDR3 DNA reads TGTGCCAGCAGCGTAGACCTTCAAGGGTGGAGTGGCTACACCTTC. Amino acids: CASSVDLQGWSGYTF.